Listed below are T cell receptor beta chains from one sample, sequenced in a study of T cell repertoires and Cas9 in healthy adults. Assay: immunoSEQ multiplex PCR; the TCRdb copy retains only in-frame clones and omits some. Counted here are around 20,000 clones, 91% occurring once; the ten biggest clones make up roughly 1.5%. Sequenced sample: CD4+ effector T cells (CD127+, CD25-, CD137-, CD154-) from PBMCs; culture status not recorded. Source of these receptors: a human donor in good health. Both conserved end residues are part of each CDR3. Fields, in order: J gene, V gene, D gene, CDR3 DNA, CDR3 protein. A D gene is named only where the DNA matches it firmly.

TRBJ2-2	TRBV27	.	TGTGCCAGCAGACTGGCCCGCGCGAACACCGGGGAGCTGTTTTTT	CASRLARANTGELFF
TRBJ2-5	TRBV5-6	TRBD2	TGTGCCAGCAGCTTGTTCGCGGGAGAGTGGGGTGAGACCCAGTACTTC	CASSLFAGEWGETQYF
TRBJ1-1	TRBV11-2	.	TGTGCCAGCAGCCGAGGGGGGGGAGAGGGCCATAACACTGAAGCTTTCTTT	CASSRGGGEGHNTEAFF
TRBJ1-2	TRBV28	.	TGTGCCAGCACAAGGGGGGAGGGCTACACCTTC	CASTRGEGYTF
TRBJ1-6	TRBV28	TRBD1	TGTGCCAGCAGTCCGTCGACAGGGGAGAATTCACCCCTCCACTTT	CASSPSTGENSPLHF
TRBJ1-1	TRBV5-4	.	TGTGCCAGCAGCTTGCCCGGAAGGGACACTGAAGCTTTCTTT	CASSLPGRDTEAFF
TRBJ2-7	TRBV10-1	.	TGCGCCAGCGGAGGGGGTGAAGGCGGGAGTAGTAACGAGCAGTACTTC	CASGGGEGGSSNEQYF
TRBJ1-1	TRBV19	.	TGTGCCAGTAGTATATTTCAGGGCACTGAAGCTTTCTTT	CASSIFQGTEAFF
TRBJ1-6	TRBV7-2	TRBD1	TGTGCCAGCAGCTTAGTGGGACAGGGCAGCTCCTATAATTCACCCCTCCACTTT	CASSLVGQGSSYNSPLHF
TRBJ1-1	TRBV28	.	TGTGCCAGCAGTTTTGGTGAAGCTTTCTTT	CASSFGEAFF